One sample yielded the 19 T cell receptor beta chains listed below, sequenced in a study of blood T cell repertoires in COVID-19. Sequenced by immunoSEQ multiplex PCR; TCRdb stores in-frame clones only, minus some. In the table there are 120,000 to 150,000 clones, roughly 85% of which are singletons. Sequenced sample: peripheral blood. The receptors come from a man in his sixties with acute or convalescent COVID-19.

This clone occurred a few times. The chain's CDR3 is CASSQDPGLAGREQFF. In nucleotides, the CDR3 is TGTGCCAGCAGCCAAGATCCGGGACTAGCGGGACGGGAGCAGTTCTTC. V is TRBV4-2 and J is TRBJ2-1, with 13 bases that match TRBD2. Trimming removed 0 bases from V and 10 bases from J; junction bases left unmatched: 6. This CDR3 is 16 amino acids long. The germline V gene encodes CDR1 LGHNA and CDR2 YNFKEQ.

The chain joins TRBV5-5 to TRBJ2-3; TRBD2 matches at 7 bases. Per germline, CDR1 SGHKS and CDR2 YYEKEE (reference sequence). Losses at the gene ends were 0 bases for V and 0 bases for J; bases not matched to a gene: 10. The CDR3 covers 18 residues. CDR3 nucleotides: TGTGCCAGCAGCTTGGGGCCCGCGGCGGGAGCTAGCACAGATACGCAGTATTTT. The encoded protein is CASSLGPAAGASTDTQYF. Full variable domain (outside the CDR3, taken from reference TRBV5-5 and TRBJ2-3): DAGVTQSPTHLIKTRGQQVTLRCSPISGHKSVSWYQQVLGQGPQFIFQYYEKEERGRGNFPDRFSARQFPNYSSELNVNALLLGDSALYLCASSLGPAAGASTDTQYFGPGTRLTVL.

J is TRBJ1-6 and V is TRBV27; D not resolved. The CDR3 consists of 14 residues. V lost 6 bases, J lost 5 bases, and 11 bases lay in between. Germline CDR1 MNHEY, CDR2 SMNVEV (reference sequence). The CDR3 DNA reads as TGTGCCAGCAGGGGTCCCGGGAATAATTCACCCCTCCACTTT. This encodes CASRGPGNNSPLHF.

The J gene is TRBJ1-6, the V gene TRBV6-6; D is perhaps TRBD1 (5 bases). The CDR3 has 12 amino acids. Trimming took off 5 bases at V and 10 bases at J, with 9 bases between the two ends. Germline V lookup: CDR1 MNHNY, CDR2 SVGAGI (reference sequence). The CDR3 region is CASSGGESPLHF. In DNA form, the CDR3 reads TGTGCCAGCAGTGGAGGGGAATCACCCCTCCACTTT.

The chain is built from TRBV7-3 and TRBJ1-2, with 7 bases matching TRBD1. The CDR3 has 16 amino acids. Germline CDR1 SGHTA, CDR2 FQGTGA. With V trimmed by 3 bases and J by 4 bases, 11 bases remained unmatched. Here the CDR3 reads CASSLTGTEAIYGYTF. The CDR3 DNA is TGTGCCAGCAGCTTGACCGGGACAGAGGCTATCTATGGCTACACCTTC.

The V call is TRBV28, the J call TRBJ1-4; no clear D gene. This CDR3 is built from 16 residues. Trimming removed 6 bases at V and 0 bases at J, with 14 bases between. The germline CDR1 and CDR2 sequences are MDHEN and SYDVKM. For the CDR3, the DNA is TGTGCCAGCAGAGACCGGGTCTCTGCAACTAATGAAAAACTGTTTTTT. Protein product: CASRDRVSATNEKLFF.

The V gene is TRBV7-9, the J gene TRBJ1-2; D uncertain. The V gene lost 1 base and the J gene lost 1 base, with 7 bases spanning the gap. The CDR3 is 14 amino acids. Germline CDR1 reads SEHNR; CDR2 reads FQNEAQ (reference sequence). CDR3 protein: CASSLEHNNYGYTF. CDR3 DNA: TGTGCCAGCAGCTTAGAACACAATAACTATGGCTACACCTTC.

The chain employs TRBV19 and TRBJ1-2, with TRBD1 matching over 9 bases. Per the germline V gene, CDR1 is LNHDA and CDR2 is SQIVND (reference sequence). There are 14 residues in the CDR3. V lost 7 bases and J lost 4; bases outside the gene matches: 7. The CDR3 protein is CASNKGQGAYGYTF. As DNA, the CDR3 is TGTGCCAGTAACAAGGGACAGGGTGCCTATGGCTACACCTTC.

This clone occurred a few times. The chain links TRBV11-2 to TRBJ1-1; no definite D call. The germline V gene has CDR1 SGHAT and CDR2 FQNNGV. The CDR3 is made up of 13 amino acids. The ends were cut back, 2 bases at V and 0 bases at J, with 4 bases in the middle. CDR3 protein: CASSLIMNTEAFF. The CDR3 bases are TGTGCCAGCAGCTTAATAATGAACACTGAAGCTTTCTTT.

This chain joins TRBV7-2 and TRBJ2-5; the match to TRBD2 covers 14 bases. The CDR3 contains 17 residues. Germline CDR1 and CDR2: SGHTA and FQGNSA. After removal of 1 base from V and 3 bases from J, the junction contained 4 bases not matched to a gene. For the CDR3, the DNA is TGTGCCAGCAGCTTAGTTGGGACTAGCGGGAGAGAAGAGACCCAGTACTTC. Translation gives CASSLVGTSGREETQYF.

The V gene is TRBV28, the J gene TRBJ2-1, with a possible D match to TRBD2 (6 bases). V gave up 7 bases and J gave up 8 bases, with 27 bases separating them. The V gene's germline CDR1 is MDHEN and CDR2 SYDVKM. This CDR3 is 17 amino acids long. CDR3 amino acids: CASNPLPGTGFTDEQFF. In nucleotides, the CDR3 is TGTGCCAGCAACCCTCTCCCGGGGACTGGATTCACCGATGAGCAGTTCTTC.

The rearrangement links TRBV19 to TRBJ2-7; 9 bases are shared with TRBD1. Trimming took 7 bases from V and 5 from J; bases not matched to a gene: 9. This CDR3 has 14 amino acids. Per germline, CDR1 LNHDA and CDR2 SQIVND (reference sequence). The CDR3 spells CASKDTDRGNEQYF. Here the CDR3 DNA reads TGTGCCAGTAAAGACACGGACAGGGGTAACGAGCAGTACTTC.

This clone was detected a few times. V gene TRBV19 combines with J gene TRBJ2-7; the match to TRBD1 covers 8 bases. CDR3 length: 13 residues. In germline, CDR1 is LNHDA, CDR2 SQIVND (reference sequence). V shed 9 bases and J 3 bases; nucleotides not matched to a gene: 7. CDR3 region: CASQGQASYEQYF. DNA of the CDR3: TGTGCCAGCCAGGGACAGGCGAGCTACGAGCAGTACTTC.

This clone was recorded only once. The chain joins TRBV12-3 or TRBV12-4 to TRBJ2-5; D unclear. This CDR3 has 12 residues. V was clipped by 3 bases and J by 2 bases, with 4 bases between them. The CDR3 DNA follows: TGTGCCAGCAGTTTCCAGCAAGAGACCCAGTACTTC. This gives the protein CASSFQQETQYF.

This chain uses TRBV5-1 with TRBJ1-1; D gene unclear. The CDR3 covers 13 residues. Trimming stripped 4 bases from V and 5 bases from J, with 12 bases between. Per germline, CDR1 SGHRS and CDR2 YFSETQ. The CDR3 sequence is CASSVEGRTEAFF. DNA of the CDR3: TGCGCCAGCAGCGTCGAGGGAAGGACTGAAGCTTTCTTT. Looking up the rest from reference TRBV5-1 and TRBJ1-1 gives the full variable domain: KAGVTQTPRYLIKTRGQQVTLSCSPISGHRSVSWYQQTPGQGLQFLFEYFSETQRNKGNFPGRFSGRQFSNSRSEMNVSTLELGDSALYLCASSVEGRTEAFFGQGTRLTVV.

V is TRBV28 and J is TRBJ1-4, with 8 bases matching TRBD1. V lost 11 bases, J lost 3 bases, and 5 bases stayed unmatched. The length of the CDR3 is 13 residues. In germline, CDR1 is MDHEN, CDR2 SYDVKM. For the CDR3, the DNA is TGTGCCGCACAGGGGGGGGCTAATGAAAAACTGTTTTTT. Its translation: CAAQGGANEKLFF. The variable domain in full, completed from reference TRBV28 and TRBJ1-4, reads DVKVTQSSRYLVKRTGEKVFLECVQDMDHENMFWYRQDPGLGLRLIYFSYDVKMKEKGDIPEGYSVSREKKERFSLILESASTNQTSMYLCAAQGGANEKLFFGSGTQLSVL.

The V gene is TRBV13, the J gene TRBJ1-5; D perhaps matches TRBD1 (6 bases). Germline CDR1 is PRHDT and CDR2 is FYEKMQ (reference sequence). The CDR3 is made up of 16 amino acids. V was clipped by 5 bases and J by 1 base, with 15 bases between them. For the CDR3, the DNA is TGTGCCAGCAGCCTTCGGACAGCAGGGAGCAATCAGCCCCAGCATTTT. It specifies CASSLRTAGSNQPQHF.

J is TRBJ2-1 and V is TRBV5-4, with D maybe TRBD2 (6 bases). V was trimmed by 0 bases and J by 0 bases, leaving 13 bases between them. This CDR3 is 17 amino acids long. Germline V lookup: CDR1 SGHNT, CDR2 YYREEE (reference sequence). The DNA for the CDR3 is TGTGCCAGCAGCTTGGCCGGGGGTCAGAGCTCCTACAATGAGCAGTTCTTC. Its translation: CASSLAGGQSSYNEQFF.

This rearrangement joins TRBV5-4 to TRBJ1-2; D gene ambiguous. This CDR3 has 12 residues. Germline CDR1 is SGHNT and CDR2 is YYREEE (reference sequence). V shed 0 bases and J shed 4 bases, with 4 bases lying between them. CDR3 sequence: CASSLELYGYTF. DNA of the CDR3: TGTGCCAGCAGCTTGGAACTCTATGGCTACACCTTC.